This T cell receptor beta chain was captured in a study of T cells in Graves' hyperthyroidism and ophthalmopathy. Across the study: Peripheral blood sampling occurred at initial diagnosis, before any treatment.

Exclusion criteria comprised uncontrolled infection, other autoimmune disease, pregnancy or lactation. Points from the study as a whole: Most thyroid-expanded clonotypes above 0.001 were also found in blood. The model foresaw ophthalmopathy a median approximately 6.3 months prior to onset.

Worth noting for this clonotype: Antigen unknown.

RNA transcripts were the template for amplifying TCR beta CDR3 regions. The primer set for the first-round RT-PCR of the TCR CDR3 was HTBI. TCRdb re-derived calls from the multiplex PCR reads in MiXCR, one entry per CDR3 protein. Of over 500,000 distinct CDR3 sequences in the sample, about 16% were seen once. V trimming: 8 bases; J trimming: 5 bases; junction bases outside the gene matches: 10. The germline V gene has CDR1 LNHDA and CDR2 SQIVND (reference sequence). The CDR3 loop spans 14 amino acids. This clonotype was sampled from a woman aged 25 to 39 with Graves' ophthalmopathy. Sequencing was carried out using blood. The chain is built from TRBV19 and TRBJ1-1; TRBD1 matches 8 bases. CDR3 loop: CASHPAGGYTEAFF. The CDR3 DNA follows: TGTGCCAGTCATCCAGCAGGGGGCTATACTGAAGCTTTCTTT.